A selection of T cell receptor beta chains follows, all from one sample in a study of blood T cell repertoires in COVID-19. Generated by immunoSEQ multiplex PCR, the TCRdb table keeps only in-frame clones and is missing some. The profile shows some 300,000 clones, around 92% of them singletons. The sample consisted of peripheral blood. These receptors originate from a woman aged 25 to 45 with COVID-19, enrolled during active disease. CDR3s include the opening cysteine and the closing phenylalanine or tryptophan. D genes are given only for firm matches. Only some rows state a clone size, as once, few, many or a class for expanded clones.

CASSLIRGADTQYF	TGTGCCAGCAGCTTAATCAGGGGTGCAGATACGCAGTATTTT	NA	14	TRBJ2-3	NA	TRBV7-9
CASSKLAGNEKLFF	TGTGCCAGCAGCAAGCTTGCGGGTAATGAAAAACTGTTTTTT	NA	14	TRBJ1-4	NA	TRBV5-6
CASRDGSYNEQFF	TGTGCCAGCAGGGATGGGAGCTACAATGAGCAGTTCTTC	NA	13	TRBJ2-1	NA	TRBV12-3/TRBV12-4
CASAREGTQYF	TGTGCCAGCGCCCGGGAGGGTACGCAGTATTTT	TRBD2	11	TRBJ2-3	NA	TRBV3-1/TRBV3-2
CASRQGFNYGYTF	TGTGCCAGCAGACAGGGATTTAACTATGGCTACACCTTC	NA	13	TRBJ1-2	NA	TRBV11-2
CACRDRVSNEQFF	TGTGCCTGCAGGGACAGGGTTTCAAATGAGCAGTTCTTC	TRBD1	13	TRBJ2-1	NA	TRBV19
CASGGKMNTGELFF	TGTGCCAGCGGGGGGAAGATGAACACCGGGGAGCTGTTTTTT	NA	14	TRBJ2-2	NA	TRBV7-8
CASSASQEGGELFF	TGCGCCAGCAGTGCCAGCCAGGAAGGAGGGGAGCTGTTTTTT	NA	14	TRBJ2-2	NA	TRBV10-1
CAWSRGSLNTEAFF	TGTGCCTGGAGTAGGGGCAGCTTGAACACTGAAGCTTTCTTT	NA	14	TRBJ1-1	NA	TRBV30
CAWSVHHGAEQYF	TGTGCCTGGAGTGTCCACCACGGAGCCGAGCAGTACTTC	NA	13	TRBJ2-7	NA	TRBV30
CASTGYEKLFF	TGTGCCAGCACAGGGTACGAAAAACTGTTTTTT	NA	11	TRBJ1-4	NA	TRBV2
CASSRVPPPSTDTQYF	TGCGCCAGCAGCCGAGTACCTCCTCCTAGCACAGATACGCAGTATTTT	NA	16	TRBJ2-3	NA	TRBV4-1
CASSMRPVSNQPQHF	TGTGCCAGTAGTATGCGGCCAGTTAGCAATCAGCCCCAGCATTTT	NA	15	TRBJ1-5	NA	TRBV19
CASSLRLRGGPGRQFF	TGTGCCAGCAGCTTAAGGCTGCGGGGGGGCCCGGGCCGCCAGTTCTTC	TRBD2	16	TRBJ2-1	NA	TRBV7-2
CASSREGSDTQYF	TGTGCCAGCAGCCGGGAGGGGTCTGATACGCAGTATTTT	TRBD2	13	TRBJ2-3	once	TRBV5-4
CASSHPGAAGTQYF	TGTGCCAGCAGCCATCCAGGGGCCGCCGGGACCCAGTACTTC	NA	14	TRBJ2-5	NA	TRBV14
CASSNPFDGGNSPLHF	TGCGCCAGCAGCAACCCGTTTGACGGAGGTAATTCACCCCTCCACTTT	NA	16	TRBJ1-6	once	TRBV5-1
CATTGWGRGEKLFF	TGTGCCACGACAGGGTGGGGTAGAGGAGAAAAACTGTTTTTT	TRBD1	14	TRBJ1-4	NA	TRBV5-4
CSVVGGQGNYGYTF	TGCAGCGTTGTAGGGGGACAGGGGAACTATGGCTACACCTTC	TRBD1	14	TRBJ1-2	NA	TRBV29-1
CASSPGLAGGYYNEQFF	TGCGCCAGCAGCCCCGGACTAGCGGGGGGGTACTACAATGAGCAGTTCTTC	TRBD2	17	TRBJ2-1	NA	TRBV4-3
CASSRQPANTEAFF	TGTGCCAGCAGCAGGCAGCCCGCGAACACTGAAGCTTTCTTT	NA	14	TRBJ1-1	NA	TRBV2
CSHSGALPSNEKLFF	TGCTCCCATTCAGGGGCCCTCCCCTCCAATGAAAAACTGTTTTTT	NA	15	TRBJ1-4	once	TRBV5-1
CASSFNGLQGGAYGYTF	TGTGCCAGCAGCTTTAACGGTCTCCAGGGGGGCGCCTATGGCTACACCTTC	TRBD1	17	TRBJ1-2	few	TRBV5-6
CASSQGPSGQGRNIQYF	TGCGCCAGCAGCCAAGGGCCTTCGGGACAGGGAAGAAACATTCAGTACTTC	TRBD1	17	TRBJ2-4	NA	TRBV4-1
CASSPNVELEKLFF	TGTGCCAGCAGCCCAAACGTTGAACTCGAAAAACTGTTTTTT	NA	14	TRBJ1-4	NA	TRBV7-9
CASSKTSGGAKFF	TGTGCCAGCAGCAAGACTAGCGGGGGGGCCAAGTTCTTC	TRBD2	13	TRBJ2-1	NA	TRBV13
CASSQAANYGYTF	TGCGCCAGCAGCCAAGCAGCTAACTATGGCTACACCTTC	NA	13	TRBJ1-2	NA	TRBV4-1
CASSPDQEGHSNQPQHF	TGTGCCAGCAGCCCCGATCAAGAGGGTCATAGCAATCAGCCCCAGCATTTT	NA	17	TRBJ1-5	NA	TRBV4-2
CASSYGLAGTTDTQYF	TGTGCCAGCAGTTACGGGCTAGCGGGGACCACAGATACGCAGTATTTT	TRBD2	16	TRBJ2-3	once	TRBV6-6
CASSPRTGYNEKLFF	TGTGCCAGCAGCCCACGGACAGGGTATAATGAAAAACTGTTTTTT	TRBD1	15	TRBJ1-4	NA	TRBV7-9
CASSFSPERMGYTF	TGTGCCAGCAGCTTTTCGCCCGAGCGGATGGGCTACACCTTC	NA	14	TRBJ1-2	NA	TRBV7-9
CASSFLTGPSRGYNEQFF	TGTGCCAGCAGCTTTTTAACTGGGCCTAGCCGAGGGTACAATGAGCAGTTCTTC	NA	18	TRBJ2-1	once	TRBV5-4
CASSLAGVYGYTF	TGTGCCAGCAGCTTAGCAGGGGTATATGGCTACACCTTC	NA	13	TRBJ1-2	NA	TRBV7-2
CASSLDSGGTYNEQFF	TGTGCCAGCAGCTTAGATTCGGGGGGGACCTACAATGAGCAGTTCTTC	TRBD2	16	TRBJ2-1	NA	TRBV11-3
CASSFGDSAEAFF	TGTGCCAGCAGCTTCGGGGATAGTGCTGAAGCTTTCTTT	NA	13	TRBJ1-1	NA	TRBV7-2
CASSLSRGYTEAFF	TGTGCCAGCAGTTTATCGCGGGGATACACTGAAGCTTTCTTT	NA	14	TRBJ1-1	NA	TRBV27
CASSFRGGAGYNEQFF	TGTGCCAGCAGTTTCCGCGGGGGGGCTGGTTACAATGAGCAGTTCTTC	TRBD2	16	TRBJ2-1	NA	TRBV6-5
CASSRTGVNTGELFF	TGTGCCAGCAGCAGGACAGGGGTGAACACCGGGGAGCTGTTTTTT	TRBD1	15	TRBJ2-2	NA	TRBV6-5
CASSLAGPGELFF	TGCGCCAGCAGCTTGGCCGGTCCCGGGGAGCTGTTTTTT	NA	13	TRBJ2-2	once	TRBV5-1
CASAGTGPGGELFF	TGTGCCAGCGCAGGGACAGGGCCGGGCGGGGAGCTGTTTTTT	TRBD1	14	TRBJ2-2	NA	TRBV2
CASSPQGQVVNYGYTF	TGTGCCAGCTCACCCCAGGGACAGGTTGTTAACTATGGCTACACCTTC	TRBD1	16	TRBJ1-2	NA	TRBV18
CASSVANAGPQHF	TGTGCCAGCAGCGTAGCCAACGCCGGGCCCCAGCATTTT	NA	13	TRBJ1-5	NA	TRBV9
CARRRTRDRPSNTEAFF	TGTGCCAGAAGGCGAACTCGGGACAGGCCCTCGAACACTGAAGCTTTCTTT	TRBD1	17	TRBJ1-1	NA	TRBV5-3
CATGGALGRAAEAFF	TGTGCCACCGGGGGGGCGCTTGGCCGGGCCGCTGAAGCTTTCTTT	NA	15	TRBJ1-1	once	TRBV19
CASSLGLAGGSTDTQYF	TGCGCCAGCAGCTTGGGGCTAGCGGGGGGGTCCACAGATACGCAGTATTTT	TRBD2	17	TRBJ2-3	NA	TRBV5-1
CASSFDTRARYTF	TGTGCCAGCAGCTTTGACACGCGTGCTCGCTACACCTTC	NA	13	TRBJ1-2	NA	TRBV12-3/TRBV12-4
CASSFGGATEAFF	TGTGCCAGCAGTTTCGGGGGGGCCACTGAAGCTTTCTTT	NA	13	TRBJ1-1	NA	TRBV12-3/TRBV12-4
CASSLDSYGYTF	TGTGCCAGCAGTTTGGACAGCTATGGCTACACCTTC	NA	12	TRBJ1-2	NA	TRBV6-5
CASSEGGGSYEQYF	TGTGCCAGCAGTGAAGGGGGCGGATCCTACGAGCAGTACTTC	NA	14	TRBJ2-7	NA	TRBV6-1
CASSGPTVFGGYTF	TGTGCCAGCAGCGGCCCGACAGTCTTTGGCGGCTACACCTTC	NA	14	TRBJ1-2	NA	TRBV9
CSVVSGQGGGSGGYTF	TGCAGCGTTGTAAGCGGACAGGGAGGGGGTTCTGGTGGCTACACCTTC	TRBD1	16	TRBJ1-2	NA	TRBV29-1
CASSLNRDRGTNTEAFF	TGTGCCAGCAGCCTCAACCGGGACAGGGGCACGAACACTGAAGCTTTCTTT	TRBD1	17	TRBJ1-1	NA	TRBV7-9
CASSFRGSSYNEQFF	TGTGCCAGCAGCTTTCGGGGGAGCTCCTACAATGAGCAGTTCTTC	NA	15	TRBJ2-1	NA	TRBV5-6
CASSETEYSGNTIYF	TGTGCCAGCAGTGAAACGGAGTACTCTGGAAACACCATATATTTT	NA	15	TRBJ1-3	once	TRBV2